What follows is one T cell receptor beta chain and its context. Its target is unknown. Time point here: pretreatment peripheral blood. The CDR3 loop spans 13 amino acids. V was clipped by 4 bases and J by 11 bases; unmatched bases: 7. Per the germline V gene, CDR1 is SGHNT and CDR2 is YENEEA. The source of the sample is a study of PD-L1 blockade in urothelial cancer. For the study at large: Patients with male sex and bladder-origin urothelial cancer accounted for about nine tenths of the roughly 29 enrolled. Blood drawn 3 weeks (second dose) and 6 weeks after treatment start was analyzed.

Findings and caveats of the study: Tumor-associated clones in blood expanded more at 3 weeks in durable-benefit patients.

Produced via immunoSEQ multiplex PCR; TCRdb's table is partial and in-frame only. The sample contains tens of thousands of clones, around nine tenths of which appear only once. The gene calls are TRBV11-3 and TRBJ1-1; 10 nucleotides match TRBD1. This receptor was identified in a woman between 55 and 75 years old with urothelial cancer. The sample consisted of PBMCs, taken around atezolizumab (anti-PD-L1) treatment. The CDR3 sequence: CASSSRGTGVAFF. The CDR3 DNA sequence: TGTGCCAGCAGCTCTAGGGGGACAGGGGTGGCTTTCTTT.